The 3 T cell receptor beta chains below all came from one sample that was sequenced in a study of T cell repertoires in cytomegalovirus infection. TCRdb itself ran the reads through MiXCR, one entry per CDR3 protein. The top ten hold 20% of the sample, which has some 320,000 distinct CDR3 sequences, 25% to 30% seen once. No cognate antigen is known for these TCRs. Sequencing used cultured PBMCs, obtained from culture after CMV antigen stimulation. These receptors were taken from a human donor in good health (CMV status not recorded). Some clones in this sample may be carry-over from other donors' samples.

This chain connects TRBV18 to TRBJ1-1; D unclear. V lost 0 bases and J 4 bases, leaving 12 bases between the germline ends. Germline V gene lookup returns CDR1 KGHSH and CDR2 LQKENI. The CDR3 runs to 15 residues. CDR3 sequence reads: CASSPPVHTFTEAFF. CDR3 coding DNA: TGTGCCAGCTCACCACCTGTACATACCTTCACTGAAGCTTTCTTT.

This clonotype was recorded a few times. This chain joins TRBV20-1 and TRBJ2-1; a weak D match, TRBD1 (6 bases). This CDR3 is 14 amino acids long. Germline V gene lookup returns CDR1 DFQATT and CDR2 SNEGSKA (reference sequence). V lost 5 bases, J lost 2 bases, and 13 bases lay in between. The CDR3 DNA sequence: TGCAGTGCTTCGACACAGGGCGCCTACAATGAGCAGTTCTTC. This codes for CSASTQGAYNEQFF.

The chain couples TRBV28 to TRBJ2-1; D tentatively fits TRBD1 or TRBD2 (6 bases each). V lost 6 bases and J 2 bases, leaving 17 bases between the germline ends. Germline assignment: CDR1 MDHEN and CDR2 SYDVKM. The CDR3 spans 16 residues. The CDR3 DNA is TGTGCCAGCAGCCCGAGGGGGGTTACAACCTACAATGAGCAGTTCTTC. It encodes CASSPRGVTTYNEQFF.